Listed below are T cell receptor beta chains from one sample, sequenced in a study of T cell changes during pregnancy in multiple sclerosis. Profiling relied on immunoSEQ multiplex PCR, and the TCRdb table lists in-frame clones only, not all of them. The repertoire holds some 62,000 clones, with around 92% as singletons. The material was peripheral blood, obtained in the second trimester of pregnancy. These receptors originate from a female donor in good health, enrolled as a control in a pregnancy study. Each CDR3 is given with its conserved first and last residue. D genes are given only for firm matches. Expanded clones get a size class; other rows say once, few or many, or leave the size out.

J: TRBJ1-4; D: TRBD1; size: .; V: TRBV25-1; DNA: TGTGCCAGCAGTGAATGGGGGACAGGGGACGAAAAACTGTTTTTT; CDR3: CASSEWGTGDEKLFF
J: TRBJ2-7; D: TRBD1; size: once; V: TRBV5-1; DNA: TGCGCCAGCAGCTTTGGGGTGACAGGGATAACCTCCTACGAGCAGTACTTC; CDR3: CASSFGVTGITSYEQYF
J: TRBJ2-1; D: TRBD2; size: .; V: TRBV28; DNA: TGTGCCAGCAGTAGCGCGGGAGGGGATGACAATGAGCAGTTCTTC; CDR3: CASSSAGGDDNEQFF
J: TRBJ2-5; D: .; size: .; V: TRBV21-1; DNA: TGTGCCAGCAGCCCCGGAGGAGAGACCCAGTACTTC; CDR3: CASSPGGETQYF
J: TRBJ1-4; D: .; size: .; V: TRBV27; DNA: TGTGCCAGCAGTTTATCCGGATATCGACTCAGTAATGAAAAACTGTTTTTT; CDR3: CASSLSGYRLSNEKLFF
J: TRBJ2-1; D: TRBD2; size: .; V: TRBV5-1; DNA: TGCGCCAGCAGCTTGGGACTAGCGGGAGCATACAATGAGCAGTTCTTC; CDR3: CASSLGLAGAYNEQFF
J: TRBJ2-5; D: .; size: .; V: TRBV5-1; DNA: TGCGCCAGCAGCCAAGACAGGCAAGAGACCCAGTACTTC; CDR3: CASSQDRQETQYF
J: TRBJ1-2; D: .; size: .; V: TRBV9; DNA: TGTGCCAGCAGCGTAGGGGGGCAGGACTATGGCTACACCTTC; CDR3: CASSVGGQDYGYTF
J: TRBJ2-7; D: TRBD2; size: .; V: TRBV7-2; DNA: TGTGCCAGCAGCTTAACAACTAGCGGGAGCTACGAGCAGTACTTC; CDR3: CASSLTTSGSYEQYF
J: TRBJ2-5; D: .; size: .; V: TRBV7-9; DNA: TGTGCCAGCAGCGCACCACAGGGCCCGGAGACCCAGTACTTC; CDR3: CASSAPQGPETQYF
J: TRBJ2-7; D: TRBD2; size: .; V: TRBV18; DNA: TGTGCCAGCTCACGGATCACTAGCGGGGGATCCTACGAGCAGTACTTC; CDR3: CASSRITSGGSYEQYF